The 32 T cell receptor beta chains in this list originate from one sample, sequenced in a study of T-cell memory formation after mild COVID-19. One entry per CDR3 protein results from TCRdb running MiXCR on the 5' RACE reads. The data contain some 97,000 distinct CDR3 sequences, more than 9.5% of them singletons. The sample was PBMCs or a T cell subset sorted from them (not recorded which). All receptors derive from a man aged 18-30 years who had mild COVID-19 (a few samples of this study predate the infection). Cell type and time point are not known.

In this sample, this clonotype turned up a few times. One junction end does not reproduce the germline sequence, and a read error may be involved. This chain links TRBV9 with TRBJ2-3, with 10 bases identical to TRBD2. The CDR3 totals 15 residues. CDR1 and CDR2 (germline): SGDLS, YYNGEE. The CDR3 DNA sequence: TGTGCCAGCACCGTAGCGGGGGGCGCCACAGATACGCAGTATTTT. This sequence encodes CASTVAGGATDTQYF. The whole variable domain, remainder taken from reference TRBV9 and TRBJ2-3, is DSGVTQTPKHLITATGQRVTLRCSPRSGDLSVYWYQQSLDQGLQFLIQYYNGEERAKGNILERFSAQQFPDLHSELNLSSLELGDSALYFCASTVAGGATDTQYFGPGTRLTVL.

The gene calls are TRBV7-9 and TRBJ1-2; D remains unclear. In germline, CDR1 is SEHNR, CDR2 FQNEAQ (reference sequence). The CDR3 consists of 14 residues. Trimming stripped 3 bases from V and 6 bases from J, with 14 bases between. The DNA for the CDR3 is TGTGCCAGCAGCTTCACCCTGTCGGGCGATGGCTACACCTTC. Amino acid sequence: CASSFTLSGDGYTF.

The J gene is TRBJ1-4, the V gene TRBV5-1; 7 bases are shared with TRBD1. Trimming cost V 2 bases and J 5 bases; bases outside gene matches: 3. This CDR3 has 14 residues. Germline loops: CDR1 SGHRS, CDR2 YFSETQ. CDR3 in DNA: TGCGCCAGCAGCTTCGGACAGGCGAATGAAAAACTGTTTTTT. It is translated as CASSFGQANEKLFF.

The CDR3 nucleotides are TGTGCCAGCAGCCCGGGACAGGAACGAACAACCGGGGAGCTGTTTTTT. Translation gives CASSPGQERTTGELFF. The gene calls are TRBV7-9 and TRBJ2-2, with TRBD1 matching 8 bases. The germline V gene has CDR1 SEHNR and CDR2 FQNEAQ (reference sequence). The junction had 10 bases not matched to a gene; V was cut back by 5 bases and J by 5 bases. The CDR3 extends over 16 amino acids.

The rearrangement joins TRBV7-9 to TRBJ2-6; no clear D. CDR1 is SEHNR and CDR2 is FQNEAQ in the germline V gene (reference sequence). Deletions cut 5 bases from V and 0 bases from J, with 11 bases between. This CDR3 is 16 amino acids long. The CDR3: CASSPVFLSGANVLTF. The CDR3 nucleotides are TGTGCCAGCAGCCCAGTGTTTCTCTCTGGGGCCAACGTCCTGACTTTC.

There are a few counts of this clonotype. J is TRBJ2-7 and V is TRBV15; the D gene is possibly TRBD1 (6 bases). The CDR3 has 14 residues. V lost 3 bases, J lost 1 base, and 10 bases lay in between. Germline V gene sequence: CDR1 LNHNV, CDR2 YYDKDF (reference sequence). As DNA, the CDR3 is TGTGCCACCAGCAGGGGCCAGGGGTCCTACGAGCAGTACTTC. As protein: CATSRGQGSYEQYF.

The sample holds a few counts of this clonotype. The rearrangement links TRBV28 to TRBJ2-5, with D possibly TRBD2 on 7 matching bases. Looked up from germline, CDR1 is MDHEN and CDR2 is SYDVKM. V was trimmed by 6 bases and J by 1 base, leaving 12 bases between them. The CDR3 loop spans 14 amino acids. The CDR3 DNA reads TGTGCCAGCAGGATCGGGGGGCCCCAAGAGACCCAGTACTTC. Its translation: CASRIGGPQETQYF.

This clonotype was recorded many times. The chain has TRBV7-8 and TRBJ1-1; possibly TRBD1 for D (6 bases). Germline V CDR1 and CDR2: SGHVS, FQNEAQ. The CDR3 is 13 residues long. Trimming removed 5 bases from V and 7 bases from J, with 14 bases in between. The CDR3 region has the DNA TGTGCCAGCAGCCTCTCCGGGACATATGAAGCTTTCTTT. This encodes CASSLSGTYEAFF.

V usage is TRBV6-5 and J usage is TRBJ2-2, with D possibly being TRBD2 (5 bases). The CDR3 is 16 amino acids. Germline-derived CDR1 and CDR2 are MNHEY and SVGAGI. Between the trimmed V and J ends, which lost 2 bases and 4 bases, there was a span of 14 bases. The CDR3 DNA is TGTGCCAGCAGTTACGGAGGACTTGGGGTCACCGGGGAGCTGTTTTTT. Amino acids: CASSYGGLGVTGELFF.

This clonotype was seen only a few times. This chain connects TRBV4-3 to TRBJ2-1, with 9 bases that match TRBD2. This CDR3 is 15 amino acids long. After removal of 3 bases from V and 4 bases from J, the junction contained 4 bases not matched to a gene. Per germline, CDR1 LGHNA and CDR2 YSLEER. Here the CDR3 DNA reads TGCGCCAGCAGCCATGGGACTAGCAGTTACAATGAGCAGTTCTTC. It encodes CASSHGTSSYNEQFF.

This rearrangement joins TRBV25-1 to TRBJ2-2; 8 nucleotides agree with TRBD2. This CDR3 spans 18 amino acids. CDR1 MGHDK and CDR2 SYGVNS come from the germline V gene. The trim removed 4 bases at V and 5 bases at J, leaving 15 bases unmatched. CDR3 DNA sequence: TGTGCCAGCAGTGCACCCGAACGCGGACTAGCCCTAACCGGGGAGCTGTTTTTT. Its protein product is CASSAPERGLALTGELFF.

The rearrangement links TRBV9 to TRBJ2-1; D unresolved. The CDR3 has 16 residues. Germline CDR1 is SGDLS and CDR2 is YYNGEE. Trimming shortened V by 3 bases and J by 2 bases, and 15 bases separated the two germline ends. DNA for the CDR3: TGTGCCAGCAGCGCAGTAGAGTGGGGAACCTACAATGAGCAGTTCTTC. Protein: CASSAVEWGTYNEQFF.

This rearrangement joins TRBV6-2 or TRBV6-3 to TRBJ2-1, with 9 positions matching TRBD1. With 2 bases clipped from V and 9 bases from J, the junction kept 14 bases outside the gene matches. This CDR3 has 17 amino acids. The germline gives CDR1 MNHEY, CDR2 SVGEGT. CDR3: CASSYGTGKSFGIEQFF. CDR3 bases: TGTGCCAGCAGTTACGGGACAGGGAAGTCATTTGGGATTGAGCAGTTCTTC.

This chain joins TRBV29-1 and TRBJ2-5; 9 nucleotides match TRBD1. Trimming removed 2 bases from V and 5 bases from J; junction bases left unmatched: 6. CDR1 and CDR2 (germline): SQVTM, ANQGSEA. This CDR3 has 14 amino acids. The CDR3 protein is CSVEYRGRGETQYF. The CDR3 DNA reads as TGCAGCGTTGAATACAGGGGGCGCGGTGAGACCCAGTACTTC.

This chain joins TRBV4-3 and TRBJ1-1; 8 bases line up with TRBD1. The CDR3 runs 15 residues. Trimming took 0 bases from V and 4 from J; bases not matched to a gene: 4. Germline CDR1 LGHNA, CDR2 YSLEER. The CDR3 nucleotides are TGCGCCAGCAGCCAAGATAGAACAGGGGGCACTGAAGCTTTCTTT. This codes for CASSQDRTGGTEAFF.

This clonotype was observed a handful of times. The chain links TRBV2 to TRBJ1-5; D gene unclear. The CDR3 has 15 residues. Germline loops: CDR1 SNHLY, CDR2 FYNNEI. V gave up 2 bases and J gave up 0 bases, with 8 bases separating them. CDR3 loop: CASSETSNSNQPQHF. The DNA of the CDR3 is TGTGCCAGCAGTGAAACCAGCAATAGCAATCAGCCCCAGCATTTT.

V usage is TRBV9 and J usage is TRBJ2-3, with D hard to call. Germline assignment: CDR1 SGDLS and CDR2 YYNGEE. The V gene lost 0 bases and the J gene lost 0 bases, with 5 bases spanning the gap. This CDR3 contains 14 residues. The CDR3, as DNA: TGTGCCAGCAGCGTAGAGGGTAGCACAGATACGCAGTATTTT. Its translation: CASSVEGSTDTQYF.

This clonotype was found many times. The chain joins TRBV20-1 to TRBJ2-5; D not resolved. This CDR3 is 15 amino acids long. From germline, CDR1 is DFQATT and CDR2 SNEGSKA (reference sequence). The germline V and J ends were trimmed by 0 bases and 5 bases, with 16 bases remaining between them. The CDR3 DNA sequence: TGCAGTGCTAGAGACAGGCTCCCCGCGGTGGAGACCCAGTACTTC. Protein sequence: CSARDRLPAVETQYF.

This clonotype has a count of ten or more. The chain couples TRBV7-9 to TRBJ1-2; maybe TRBD1 (6 bases). The CDR3 totals 14 residues. Trimming took off 1 base at V and 4 bases at J, with 10 bases between the two ends. The germline V gene has CDR1 SEHNR and CDR2 FQNEAQ (reference sequence). This CDR3 is CASSLGAGAYGYTF. In nucleotides, the CDR3 is TGTGCCAGCAGCTTAGGCGCGGGGGCCTATGGCTACACCTTC. Filled out from reference TRBV7-9 and TRBJ1-2, the complete variable domain reads DTGVSQNPRHKITKRGQNVTFRCDPISEHNRLYWYRQTLGQGPEFLTYFQNEAQLEKSRLLSDRFSAERPKGSFSTLEIQRTEQGDSAMYLCASSLGAGAYGYTFGSGTRLTVV.

V is TRBV12-3 or TRBV12-4 and J is TRBJ1-2, with a weak D call TRBD1 (5 bases). Between the trimmed V and J ends, which lost 6 bases and 8 bases, there was a span of 22 bases. This CDR3 contains 15 residues. CDR3 loop: CASSRPQGRTGGYTF. The CDR3 DNA sequence: TGTGCCAGCAGCCGACCCCAGGGAAGGACGGGAGGCTACACCTTC.

V and J are TRBV10-3 and TRBJ1-5; 8 bases map to TRBD1. V lost 7 bases, J lost 4 bases, and 9 bases stayed unmatched. CDR3 length: 15 amino acids. Germline CDR1 ENHRY, CDR2 SYGVKD. CDR3 nucleotide sequence: TGTGCCATCAAATCGGACAGGGCGGATAATCAGCCCCAGCATTTT. Translated: CAIKSDRADNQPQHF.

In this sample, this clonotype turned up a few times. V is TRBV11-2 and J is TRBJ1-4, with D hard to call. Trimming left V 0 bases short and J 0 bases short, with 11 bases between. This CDR3 spans 17 amino acids. The germline CDR1 and CDR2 sequences are SGHAT and FQNNGV. CDR3 bases: TGTGCCAGCAGCTTAGATTTTTGGGGAGCAACTAATGAAAAACTGTTTTTT. Residues: CASSLDFWGATNEKLFF. Together with reference TRBV11-2 and TRBJ1-4, the CDR3 gives the full variable domain: EAGVAQSPRYKIIEKRQSVAFWCNPISGHATLYWYQQILGQGPKLLIQFQNNGVVDDSQLPKDRFSAERLKGVDSTLKIQPAKLEDSAVYLCASSLDFWGATNEKLFFGSGTQLSVL.

CDR3 in DNA: TGTGCCAGCAGTACCACTCCCGATAGGGAAGGGGGCGGGGAGCTGTTTTTT. Its translation is CASSTTPDREGGGELFF. V usage is TRBV27 and J usage is TRBJ2-2; a possible D gene is TRBD1 (6 bases). The germline V and J ends were trimmed by 5 bases and 7 bases, with 23 bases remaining between them. Germline CDR1 MNHEY, CDR2 SMNVEV (reference sequence). This CDR3 has 17 amino acids.

This clonotype was counted many times. This chain joins TRBV6-6 and TRBJ2-7; unclear D gene. Trimming cost V 6 bases and J 5 bases, with 14 bases left between them. Germline V gives CDR1 MNHNY, CDR2 SVGAGI (reference sequence). CDR3 length equals 13 residues. The CDR3 bases are TGTGCCAGCAGCCCACAGAGAAAGGACGAGCAGTACTTC. It yields the protein CASSPQRKDEQYF.

This clonotype was counted many times. The V call is TRBV5-1, the J call TRBJ2-1; 12 bases match TRBD1. CDR3 length: 18 residues. V lost 1 base to trimming and J lost 0 bases; unmatched junction nucleotides: 5. CDR1 and CDR2 (germline): SGHRS, YFSETQ. CDR3 protein: CASSLFGTGGRSYNEQFF. CDR3 DNA: TGCGCCAGCAGCTTGTTCGGGACAGGGGGCCGCTCCTACAATGAGCAGTTCTTC.

V and J are TRBV30 and TRBJ2-7, with a possible D match to TRBD2 (5 bases). Between the trimmed V and J ends, which lost 0 bases and 2 bases, there was a span of 14 bases. CDR1 and CDR2 from the germline V gene are GTSNPN and SVGIG (reference sequence). This CDR3 has 15 amino acids. CDR3 in DNA: TGTGCCTGGAGTGTACTAGGGCAGGAAGCCTACGAGCAGTACTTC. It codes for CAWSVLGQEAYEQYF. The whole variable domain, remainder taken from reference TRBV30 and TRBJ2-7, is SQTIHQWPATLVQPVGSPLSLECTVEGTSNPNLYWYRQAAGRGLQLLFYSVGIGQISSEVPQNLSASRPQDRQFILSSKKLLLSDSGFYLCAWSVLGQEAYEQYFGPGTRLTVT.

This chain connects TRBV6-1 to TRBJ1-5; D gene uncertain. Germline values: CDR1 MNHNS, CDR2 SASEGT. V lost 1 base to trimming and J lost 3 bases, with 13 bases between them. The CDR3 runs 16 residues. DNA for the CDR3: TGTGCCAGCAGTGAAGGCGTAGGGCCTCTCAATCAGCCCCAGCATTTT. Its protein product is CASSEGVGPLNQPQHF.

There are a few counts of this clonotype. This chain links TRBV4-3 with TRBJ2-3; 10 bases map to TRBD2. The ends lost 0 bases at V and 4 bases at J; junction bases unmatched: 7. The CDR3 runs to 17 residues. CDR1 is LGHNA and CDR2 is YSLEER in the germline V gene. The CDR3 coding sequence is TGCGCCAGCAGCCAAGAGGAAGAGCGGGGGGGATCAGATACGCAGTATTTT. Its protein is CASSQEEERGGSDTQYF.

This clonotype was observed a few times. The CDR3 here is CASTYGGQGNGYTF. The CDR3 nucleotides read TGTGCCAGCACCTACGGAGGGCAGGGTAATGGCTACACCTTC. V is TRBV12-3 or TRBV12-4 and J is TRBJ1-2; D is perhaps TRBD1 (5 bases). The CDR3 has 14 residues. The V end lost 7 bases, the J end lost 6 bases, and 18 bases lay between the germline ends.

This clonotype was counted ten times or more. The rearrangement joins TRBV5-1 to TRBJ2-5; D is uncertain. The germline V and J ends were trimmed by 4 bases and 2 bases, with 12 bases remaining between them. Germline V CDR1 and CDR2: SGHRS, YFSETQ. This CDR3 contains 14 residues. CDR3 sequence reads: CASSPNEIQETQYF. DNA of the CDR3: TGCGCCAGCAGCCCCAACGAGATACAAGAGACCCAGTACTTC.

This clonotype was picked up a small number of times. The chain recombines TRBV5-1 with TRBJ1-2; 9 bases fit TRBD1. Germline CDR1 and CDR2: SGHRS and YFSETQ. Germline trimming cut 5 bases from V and 4 bases from J; bases unmatched to any gene: 6. There are 14 residues in the CDR3. The CDR3 DNA is TGCGCCAGCAGGCCAACAGGGGGCGGCTATGGCTACACCTTC. This codes for CASRPTGGGYGYTF.

The rearrangement uses TRBV4-1 and TRBJ2-3, with D unresolved. Looked up from germline, CDR1 is MGHRA and CDR2 is YSYEKL. V was pared by 0 bases and J by 0 bases, with 13 bases between. This CDR3 is built from 17 residues. The CDR3: CASSQDPVGPSTDTQYF. CDR3 sequence (DNA): TGCGCCAGCAGCCAAGACCCCGTCGGGCCTAGCACAGATACGCAGTATTTT.